The sequence of this T cell receptor beta chain was determined in a study of T cell responses to AZD1222 COVID-19 vaccine. Profiling relied on immunoSEQ multiplex PCR, and the TCRdb table lists in-frame clones only, not all of them. The data hold some 150,000 clones, with roughly 86% observed a single time. Germline V lookup: CDR1 MDHEN, CDR2 SYDVKM. The CDR3 runs 15 residues. V was cut by 4 bases and J by 5 bases, with 18 bases left in between. V usage is TRBV28 and J usage is TRBJ2-7; D could derive from TRBD1 or TRBD2 (5 bases each). This sample comprised peripheral blood, obtained 28 days after the second dose of the MenACWY control vaccine. The sequence was obtained from an adult who received the MenACWY meningococcal vaccine as a control. The CDR3 DNA follows: TGTGCCAGCAGTTCTCGGGACGGAACCTCGAACGAGCAGTACTTC. As protein: CASSSRDGTSNEQYF.